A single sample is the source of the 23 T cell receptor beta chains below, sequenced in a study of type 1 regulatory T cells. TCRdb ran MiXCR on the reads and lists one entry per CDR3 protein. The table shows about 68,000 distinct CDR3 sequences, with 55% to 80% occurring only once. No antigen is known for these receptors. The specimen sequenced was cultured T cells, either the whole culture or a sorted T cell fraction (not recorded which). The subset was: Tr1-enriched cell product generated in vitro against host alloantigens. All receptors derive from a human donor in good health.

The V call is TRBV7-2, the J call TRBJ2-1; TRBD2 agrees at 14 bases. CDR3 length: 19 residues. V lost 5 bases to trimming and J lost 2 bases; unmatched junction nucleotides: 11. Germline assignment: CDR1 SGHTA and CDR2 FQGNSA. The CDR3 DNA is TGTGCCAGCAGCCAACCGGGACTAGCGGGAGAGGGGACCTACAATGAGCAGTTCTTC. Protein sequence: CASSQPGLAGEGTYNEQFF.

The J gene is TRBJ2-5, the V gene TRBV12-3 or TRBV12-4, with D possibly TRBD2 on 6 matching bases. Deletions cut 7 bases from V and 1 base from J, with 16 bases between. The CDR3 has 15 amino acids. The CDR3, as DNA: TGTGCCAGCACCACCTCACGGGACTTCCAAGAGACCCAGTACTTC. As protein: CASTTSRDFQETQYF.

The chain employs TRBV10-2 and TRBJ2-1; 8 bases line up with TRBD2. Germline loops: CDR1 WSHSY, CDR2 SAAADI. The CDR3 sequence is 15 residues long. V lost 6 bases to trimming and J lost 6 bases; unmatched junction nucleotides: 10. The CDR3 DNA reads TGCGCCAGCAGGGGGCTAGCGGGCCCCTCCAATGAGCAGTTCTTC. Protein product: CASRGLAGPSNEQFF.

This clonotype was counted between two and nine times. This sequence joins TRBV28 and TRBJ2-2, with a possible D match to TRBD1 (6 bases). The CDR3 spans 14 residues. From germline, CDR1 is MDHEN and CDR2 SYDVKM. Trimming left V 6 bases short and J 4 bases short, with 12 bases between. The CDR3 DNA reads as TGTGCCAGCAGACGGGACATGTCCACCGGGGAGCTGTTTTTT. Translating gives CASRRDMSTGELFF. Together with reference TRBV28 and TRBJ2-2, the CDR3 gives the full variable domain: DVKVTQSSRYLVKRTGEKVFLECVQDMDHENMFWYRQDPGLGLRLIYFSYDVKMKEKGDIPEGYSVSREKKERFSLILESASTNQTSMYLCASRRDMSTGELFFGEGSRLTVL.

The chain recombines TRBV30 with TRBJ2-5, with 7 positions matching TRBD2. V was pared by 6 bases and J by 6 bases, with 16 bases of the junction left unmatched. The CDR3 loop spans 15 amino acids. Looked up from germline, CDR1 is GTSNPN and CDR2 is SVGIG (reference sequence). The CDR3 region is CACALAGAGIKTQYF. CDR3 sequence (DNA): TGTGCCTGTGCCCTGGCGGGAGCAGGAATAAAGACCCAGTACTTC.

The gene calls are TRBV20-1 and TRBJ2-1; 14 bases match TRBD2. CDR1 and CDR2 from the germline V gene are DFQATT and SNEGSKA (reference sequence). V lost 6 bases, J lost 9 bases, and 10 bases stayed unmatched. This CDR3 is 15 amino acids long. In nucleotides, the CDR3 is TGCAGTGCCCCTCAGACTAGCGGGAGGGCAGTTGAGCAGTTCTTC. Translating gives CSAPQTSGRAVEQFF.

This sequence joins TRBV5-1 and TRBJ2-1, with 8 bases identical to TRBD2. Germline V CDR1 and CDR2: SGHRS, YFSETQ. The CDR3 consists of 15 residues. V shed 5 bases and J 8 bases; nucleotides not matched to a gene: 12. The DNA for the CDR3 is TGCGCCAGCAGTCCAATAGCGGGACCACTCTATGAGCAGTTCTTC. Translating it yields CASSPIAGPLYEQFF.

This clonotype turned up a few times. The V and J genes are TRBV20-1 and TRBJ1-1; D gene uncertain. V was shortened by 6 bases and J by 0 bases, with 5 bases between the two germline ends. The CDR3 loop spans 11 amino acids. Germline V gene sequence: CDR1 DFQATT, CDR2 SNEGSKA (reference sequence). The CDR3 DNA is TGCAGTGCCGGGGTGAACACTGAAGCTTTCTTT. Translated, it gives CSAGVNTEAFF.

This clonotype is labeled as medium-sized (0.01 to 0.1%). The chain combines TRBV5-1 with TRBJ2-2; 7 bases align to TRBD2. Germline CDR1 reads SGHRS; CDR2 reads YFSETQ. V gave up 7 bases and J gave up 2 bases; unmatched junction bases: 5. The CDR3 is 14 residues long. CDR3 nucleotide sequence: TGCGCCAGCCAAAGCGGGGCTAACACCGGGGAGCTGTTTTTT. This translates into CASQSGANTGELFF.

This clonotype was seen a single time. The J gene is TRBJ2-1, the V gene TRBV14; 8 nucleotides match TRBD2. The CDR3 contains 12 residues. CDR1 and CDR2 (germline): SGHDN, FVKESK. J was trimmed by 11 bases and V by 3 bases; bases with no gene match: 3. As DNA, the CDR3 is TGTGCCAGCAGCCAGACTAGCGCTCAGCAGTTCTTC. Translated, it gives CASSQTSAQQFF.

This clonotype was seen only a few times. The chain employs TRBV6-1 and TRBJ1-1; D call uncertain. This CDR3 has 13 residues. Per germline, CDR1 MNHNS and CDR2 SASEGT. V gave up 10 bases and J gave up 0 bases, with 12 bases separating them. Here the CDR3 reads CATLGLLNTEAFF. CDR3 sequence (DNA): TGTGCCACCCTAGGGTTGTTGAACACTGAAGCTTTCTTT.

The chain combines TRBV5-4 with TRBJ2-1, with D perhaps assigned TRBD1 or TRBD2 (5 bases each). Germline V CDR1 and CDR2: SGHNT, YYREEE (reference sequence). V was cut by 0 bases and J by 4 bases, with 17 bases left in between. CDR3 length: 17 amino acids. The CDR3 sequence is CASSLGGRVEGYNEQFF. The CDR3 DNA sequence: TGTGCCAGCAGCTTGGGGGGAAGGGTCGAGGGGTACAATGAGCAGTTCTTC.

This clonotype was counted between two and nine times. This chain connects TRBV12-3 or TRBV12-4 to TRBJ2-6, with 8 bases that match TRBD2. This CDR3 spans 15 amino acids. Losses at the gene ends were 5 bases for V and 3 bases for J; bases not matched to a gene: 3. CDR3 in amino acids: CASSPAGGGANVLTF. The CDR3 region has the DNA TGTGCCAGCAGTCCGGCGGGGGGTGGGGCCAACGTCCTGACTTTC.

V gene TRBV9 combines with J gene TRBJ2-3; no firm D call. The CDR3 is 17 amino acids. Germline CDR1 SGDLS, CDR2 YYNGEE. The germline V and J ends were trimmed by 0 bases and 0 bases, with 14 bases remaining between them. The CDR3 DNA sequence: TGTGCCAGCAGCGTAGGTCGGTCGGCAACTAGCACAGATACGCAGTATTTT. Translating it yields CASSVGRSATSTDTQYF.

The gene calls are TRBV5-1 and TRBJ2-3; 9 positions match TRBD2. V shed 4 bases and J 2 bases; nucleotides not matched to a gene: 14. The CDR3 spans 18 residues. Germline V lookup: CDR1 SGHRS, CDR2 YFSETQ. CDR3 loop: CASSIYPSSGANTDTQYF. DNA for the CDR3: TGCGCCAGCAGCATATACCCCTCTAGCGGGGCCAACACAGATACGCAGTATTTT.

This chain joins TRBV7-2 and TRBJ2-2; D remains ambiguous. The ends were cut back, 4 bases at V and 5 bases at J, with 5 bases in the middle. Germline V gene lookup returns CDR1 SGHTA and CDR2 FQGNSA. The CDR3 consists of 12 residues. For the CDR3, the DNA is TGTGCCAGCAGCTCCCTGACCGGGGAGCTGTTTTTT. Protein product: CASSSLTGELFF.

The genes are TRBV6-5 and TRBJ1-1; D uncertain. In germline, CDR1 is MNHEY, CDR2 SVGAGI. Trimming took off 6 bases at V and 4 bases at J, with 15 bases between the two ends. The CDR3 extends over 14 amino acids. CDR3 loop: CASRTGGPPTEAFF. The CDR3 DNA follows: TGTGCCAGCAGGACGGGTGGTCCGCCCACTGAAGCTTTCTTT.

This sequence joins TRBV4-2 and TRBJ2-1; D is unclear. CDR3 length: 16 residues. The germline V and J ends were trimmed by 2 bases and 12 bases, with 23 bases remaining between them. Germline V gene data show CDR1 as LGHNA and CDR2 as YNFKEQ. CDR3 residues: CASSQIGRTPRSRQFF. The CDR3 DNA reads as TGTGCCAGCAGCCAAATCGGCCGGACCCCCCGATCGCGGCAGTTCTTC.

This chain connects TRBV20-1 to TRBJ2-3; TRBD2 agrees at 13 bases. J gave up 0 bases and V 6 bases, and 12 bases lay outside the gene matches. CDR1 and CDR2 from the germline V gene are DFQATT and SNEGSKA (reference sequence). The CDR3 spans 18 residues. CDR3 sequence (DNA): TGCAGTGCGCCCGGACTAGCGGGAGATTCTCCTAGCACAGATACGCAGTATTTT. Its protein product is CSAPGLAGDSPSTDTQYF.

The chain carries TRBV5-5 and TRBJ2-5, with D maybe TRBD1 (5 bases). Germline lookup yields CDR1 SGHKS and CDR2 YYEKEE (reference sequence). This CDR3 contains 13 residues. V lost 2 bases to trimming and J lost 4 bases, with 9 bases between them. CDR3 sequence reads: CASSFAGRETQYF. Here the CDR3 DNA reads TGTGCCAGCAGCTTTGCAGGGCGAGAGACCCAGTACTTC.

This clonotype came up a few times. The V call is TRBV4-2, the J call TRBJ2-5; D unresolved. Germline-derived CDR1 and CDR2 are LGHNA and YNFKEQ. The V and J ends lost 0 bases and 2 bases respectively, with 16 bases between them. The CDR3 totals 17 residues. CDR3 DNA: TGTGCCAGCAGCCAAGAGCTTCGCCAGGCGACTCAAGAGACCCAGTACTTC. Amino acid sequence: CASSQELRQATQETQYF.

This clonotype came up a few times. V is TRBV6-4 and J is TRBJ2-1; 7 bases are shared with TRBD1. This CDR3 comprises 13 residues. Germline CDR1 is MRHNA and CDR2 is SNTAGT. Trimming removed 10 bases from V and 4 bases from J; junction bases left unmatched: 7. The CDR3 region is CATRQGRYNEQFF. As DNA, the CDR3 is TGTGCCACGAGACAGGGTCGATACAATGAGCAGTTCTTC.

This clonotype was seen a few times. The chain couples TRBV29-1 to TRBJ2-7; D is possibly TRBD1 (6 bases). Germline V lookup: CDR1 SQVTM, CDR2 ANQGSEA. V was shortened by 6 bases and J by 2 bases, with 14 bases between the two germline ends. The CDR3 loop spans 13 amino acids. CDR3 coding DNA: TGCAGCGTGGCTTCAGGGGCACCCTACGAGCAGTACTTC. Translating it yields CSVASGAPYEQYF.